This TCR beta chain is from a study of blood T cell repertoires in COVID-19. Background on the study: Sites across the United States, Italy and Spain contributed samples from acute and convalescent COVID-19. PBMCs, B-cell-depleted T cells, or T cells were the source of the cDNA or gDNA that made up the material.

Original processing notes: By means of reference gene primer amplification, nucleated cell counts were estimated. Assay used: immunoSEQ multiplex PCR; TCRdb lists only in-frame clones, some missing. The V and J calls and clone size come from that table; D and trimming were worked out from the DNA. Of over 75,000 clones in the sample, 70% to 85% were seen once. This clone was observed once. This same CDR3 is encoded by further DNA sequences in the sample. Germline lookup yields CDR1 MDHEN and CDR2 SYDVKM. This CDR3 contains 15 residues. The V end was cut by 10 bases, the J end by 4 bases, with 20 bases between.

The chain recombines TRBV28 with TRBJ1-5; TRBD1 might be the D (5 bases). The sequence derives from a man in his 70s with acute or convalescent COVID-19. The sample comprised peripheral blood. The CDR3 DNA reads TGTGCCATCCTAAGGAGGGGCAGACCTAATCAGCCCCAGCATTTT. Translated: CAILRRGRPNQPQHF.